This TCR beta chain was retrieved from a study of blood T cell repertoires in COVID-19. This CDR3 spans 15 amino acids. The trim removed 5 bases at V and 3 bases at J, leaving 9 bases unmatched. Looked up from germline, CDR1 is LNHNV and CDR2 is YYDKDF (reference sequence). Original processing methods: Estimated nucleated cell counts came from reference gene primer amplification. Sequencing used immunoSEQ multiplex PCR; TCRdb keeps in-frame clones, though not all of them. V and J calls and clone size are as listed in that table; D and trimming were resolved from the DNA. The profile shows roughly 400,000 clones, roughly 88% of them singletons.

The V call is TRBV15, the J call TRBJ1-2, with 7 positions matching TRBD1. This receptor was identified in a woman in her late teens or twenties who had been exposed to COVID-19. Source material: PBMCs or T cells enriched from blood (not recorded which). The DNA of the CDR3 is TGTGCCACCAGCTTAAGCAGGGACAGTTACTATGGCTACACCTTC. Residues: CATSLSRDSYYGYTF.